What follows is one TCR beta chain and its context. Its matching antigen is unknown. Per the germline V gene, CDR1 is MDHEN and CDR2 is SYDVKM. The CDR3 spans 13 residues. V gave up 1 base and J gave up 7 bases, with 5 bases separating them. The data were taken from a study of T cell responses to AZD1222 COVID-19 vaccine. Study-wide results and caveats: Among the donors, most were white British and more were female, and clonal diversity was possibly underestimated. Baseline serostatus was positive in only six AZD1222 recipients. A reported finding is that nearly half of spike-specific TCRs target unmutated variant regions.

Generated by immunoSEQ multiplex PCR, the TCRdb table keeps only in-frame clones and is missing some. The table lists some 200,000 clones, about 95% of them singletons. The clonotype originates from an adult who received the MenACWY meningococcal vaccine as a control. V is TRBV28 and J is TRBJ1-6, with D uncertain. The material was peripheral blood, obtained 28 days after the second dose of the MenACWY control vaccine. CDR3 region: CASSLFQNSPLHF. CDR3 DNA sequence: TGTGCCAGCAGTTTATTCCAAAATTCACCCCTCCACTTT.